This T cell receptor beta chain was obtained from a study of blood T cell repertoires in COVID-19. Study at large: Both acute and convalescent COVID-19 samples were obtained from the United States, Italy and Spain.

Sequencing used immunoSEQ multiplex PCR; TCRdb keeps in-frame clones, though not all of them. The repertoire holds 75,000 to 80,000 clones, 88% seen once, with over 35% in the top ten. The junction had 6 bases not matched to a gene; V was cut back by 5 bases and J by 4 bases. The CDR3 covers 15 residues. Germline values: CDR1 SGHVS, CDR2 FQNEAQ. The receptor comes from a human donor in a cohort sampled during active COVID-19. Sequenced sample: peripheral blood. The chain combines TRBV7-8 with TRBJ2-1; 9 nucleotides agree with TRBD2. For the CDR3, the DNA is TGTGCCAGCAGCCGCGGGGGGGCCCAATACAATGAGCAGTTCTTC. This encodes CASSRGGAQYNEQFF.